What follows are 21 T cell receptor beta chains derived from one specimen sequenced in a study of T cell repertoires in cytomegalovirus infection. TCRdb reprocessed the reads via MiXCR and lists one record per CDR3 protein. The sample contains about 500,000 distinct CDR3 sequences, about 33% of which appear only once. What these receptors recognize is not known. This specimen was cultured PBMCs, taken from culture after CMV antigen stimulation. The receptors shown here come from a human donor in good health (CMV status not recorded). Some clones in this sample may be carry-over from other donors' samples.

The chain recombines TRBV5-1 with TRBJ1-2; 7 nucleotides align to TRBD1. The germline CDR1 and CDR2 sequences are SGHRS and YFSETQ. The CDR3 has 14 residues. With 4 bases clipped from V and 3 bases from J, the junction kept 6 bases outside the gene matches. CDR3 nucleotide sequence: TGCGCCAGCAGCCTCGGGACAGTTCACTATGGCTACACCTTC. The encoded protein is CASSLGTVHYGYTF.

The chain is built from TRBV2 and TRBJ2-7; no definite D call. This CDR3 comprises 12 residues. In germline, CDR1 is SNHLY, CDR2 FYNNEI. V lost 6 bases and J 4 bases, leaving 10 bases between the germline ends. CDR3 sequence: CASRVLEYEQYV. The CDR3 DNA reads TGTGCCAGCAGGGTATTGGAATACGAGCAGTACGTC.

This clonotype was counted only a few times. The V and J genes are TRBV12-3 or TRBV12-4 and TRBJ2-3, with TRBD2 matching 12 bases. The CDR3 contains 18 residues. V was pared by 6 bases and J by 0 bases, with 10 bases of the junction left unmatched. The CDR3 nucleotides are TGTGCCAGCAGACCTTTAATGGGGACTAGCGGGAGCACAGATACGCAGTATTTT. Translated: CASRPLMGTSGSTDTQYF.

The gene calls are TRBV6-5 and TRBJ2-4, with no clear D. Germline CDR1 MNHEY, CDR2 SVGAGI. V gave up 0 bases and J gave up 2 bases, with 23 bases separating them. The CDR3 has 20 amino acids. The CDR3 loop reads CASSYSHQEPSRKSKNIQYF. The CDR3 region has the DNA TGTGCCAGCAGTTACTCGCACCAGGAGCCGAGTCGCAAATCCAAAAACATTCAGTACTTC.

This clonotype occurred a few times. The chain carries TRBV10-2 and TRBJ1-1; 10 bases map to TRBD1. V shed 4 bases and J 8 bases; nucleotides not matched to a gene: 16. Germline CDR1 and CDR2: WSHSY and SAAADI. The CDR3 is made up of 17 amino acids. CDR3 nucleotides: TGCGCCAGCAGTGTACATTCCGGGACAGGGGCCCCCCAGGAAGCTTTCTTT. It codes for CASSVHSGTGAPQEAFF.

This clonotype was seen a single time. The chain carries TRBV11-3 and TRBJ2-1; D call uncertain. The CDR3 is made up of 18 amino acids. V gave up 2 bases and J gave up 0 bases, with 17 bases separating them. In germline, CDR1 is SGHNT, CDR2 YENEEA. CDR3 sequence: CASSLFSGYSSSYNEQFF. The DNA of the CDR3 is TGTGCCAGCAGCTTATTTTCGGGCTACTCGAGCTCCTACAATGAGCAGTTCTTC.

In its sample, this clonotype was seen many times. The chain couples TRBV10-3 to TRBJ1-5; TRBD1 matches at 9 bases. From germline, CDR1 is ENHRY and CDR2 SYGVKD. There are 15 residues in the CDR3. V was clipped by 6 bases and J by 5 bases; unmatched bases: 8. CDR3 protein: CAISRTGASDQPQHF. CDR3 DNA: TGTGCCATCAGCAGGACAGGGGCAAGCGATCAGCCCCAGCATTTT.

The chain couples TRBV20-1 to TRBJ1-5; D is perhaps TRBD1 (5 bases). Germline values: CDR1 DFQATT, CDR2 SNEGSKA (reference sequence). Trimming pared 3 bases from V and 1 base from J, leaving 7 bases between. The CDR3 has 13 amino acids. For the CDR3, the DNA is TGCAGTGCTAGGACAGCGAGCAATCAGCCCCAGCATTTT. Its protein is CSARTASNQPQHF.

In nucleotides, the CDR3 is TGTGCCAGCAGCTTAGTGCCCACCAGGGAAGATCAGCCCCAGCATTTT. Protein: CASSLVPTREDQPQHF. The chain has TRBV11-3 and TRBJ1-5; D perhaps matches TRBD1 (5 bases). V gave up 1 base and J gave up 5 bases, with 15 bases separating them. The CDR3 has 16 amino acids. CDR1 and CDR2 from the germline V gene are SGHNT and YENEEA.

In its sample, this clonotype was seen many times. CDR3: CASSPKTDRLRDMSNQPQHF. CDR3 coding DNA: TGTGCCAGCAGCCCCAAAACCGACAGGTTGAGGGATATGAGCAATCAGCCCCAGCATTTT. J is TRBJ1-5 and V is TRBV7-2, with D maybe TRBD1 (6 bases). CDR1 and CDR2 (germline): SGHTA, FQGNSA. This CDR3 comprises 20 residues. Trimming took off 5 bases at V and 1 base at J, with 27 bases between the two ends.

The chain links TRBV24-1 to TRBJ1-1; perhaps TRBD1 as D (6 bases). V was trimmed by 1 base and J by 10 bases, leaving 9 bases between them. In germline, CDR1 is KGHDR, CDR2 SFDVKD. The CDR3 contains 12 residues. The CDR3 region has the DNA TGTGCCACCAGTGATTTAGGGGGAAGAGCTTTCTTT. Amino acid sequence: CATSDLGGRAFF.

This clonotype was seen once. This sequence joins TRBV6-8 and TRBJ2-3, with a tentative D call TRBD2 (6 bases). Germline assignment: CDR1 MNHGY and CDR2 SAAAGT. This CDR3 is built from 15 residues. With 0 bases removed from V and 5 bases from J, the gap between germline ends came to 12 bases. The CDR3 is CASSYSKLGGDTQYF. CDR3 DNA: TGTGCCAGCAGTTACTCAAAGTTGGGGGGAGATACGCAGTATTTT.

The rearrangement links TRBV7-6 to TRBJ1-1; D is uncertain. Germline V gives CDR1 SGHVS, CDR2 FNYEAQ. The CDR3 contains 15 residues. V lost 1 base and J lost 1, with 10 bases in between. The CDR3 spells CASSLVSGWNTEAFF. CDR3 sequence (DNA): TGTGCCAGCAGCTTAGTCTCAGGCTGGAACACTGAAGCTTTCTTT.

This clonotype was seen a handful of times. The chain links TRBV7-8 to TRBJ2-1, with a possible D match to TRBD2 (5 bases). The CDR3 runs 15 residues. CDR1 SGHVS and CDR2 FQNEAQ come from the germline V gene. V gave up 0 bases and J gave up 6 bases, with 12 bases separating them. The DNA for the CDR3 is TGTGCCAGCAGCTTAGCGCGGGTGACTATCAATGAGCAGTTCTTC. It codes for CASSLARVTINEQFF. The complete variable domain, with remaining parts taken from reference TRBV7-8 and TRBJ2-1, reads GAGVSQSPRYKVAKRGQDVALRCDPISGHVSLFWYQQALGQGPEFLTYFQNEAQLDKSGLPSDRFFAERPEGSVSTLKIQRTQQEDSAVYLCASSLARVTINEQFFGPGTRLTVL.

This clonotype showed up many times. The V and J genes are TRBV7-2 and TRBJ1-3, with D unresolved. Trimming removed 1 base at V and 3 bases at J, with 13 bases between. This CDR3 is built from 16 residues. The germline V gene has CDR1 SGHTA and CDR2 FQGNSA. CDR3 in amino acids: CASSLELVGSGNTIYF. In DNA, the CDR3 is TGTGCCAGCAGCTTAGAGTTAGTTGGCAGTGGAAACACCATATATTTT.

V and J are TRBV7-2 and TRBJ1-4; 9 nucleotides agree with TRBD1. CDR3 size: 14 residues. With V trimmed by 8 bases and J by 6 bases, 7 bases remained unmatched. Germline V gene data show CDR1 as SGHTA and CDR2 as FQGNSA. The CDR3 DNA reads TGTGCCAGCGGCCGGGACAGGGTGGATGAAAAACTGTTTTTT. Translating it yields CASGRDRVDEKLFF.

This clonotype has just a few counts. CDR3 protein: CASSQDATNEKLFF. The CDR3 bases are TGTGCCAGCAGCCAGGATGCAACTAATGAAAAACTGTTTTTT. The V and J genes are TRBV7-2 and TRBJ1-4; D remains unclear. The CDR3 loop spans 14 amino acids. Germline CDR1 reads SGHTA; CDR2 reads FQGNSA. With 5 bases removed from V and 0 bases from J, the gap between germline ends came to 7 bases.

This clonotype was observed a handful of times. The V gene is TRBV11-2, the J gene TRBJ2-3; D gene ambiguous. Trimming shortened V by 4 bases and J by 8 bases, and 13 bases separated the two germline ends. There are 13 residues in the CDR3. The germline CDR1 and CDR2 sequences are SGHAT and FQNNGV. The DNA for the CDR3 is TGTGCCAGCAGCTCCGCCGGGTTCCCTACGCAGTATTTT. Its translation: CASSSAGFPTQYF.

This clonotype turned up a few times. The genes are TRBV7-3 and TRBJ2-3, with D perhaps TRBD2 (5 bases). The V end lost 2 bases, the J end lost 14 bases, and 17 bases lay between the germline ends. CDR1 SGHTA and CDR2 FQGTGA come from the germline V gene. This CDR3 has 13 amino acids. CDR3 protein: CASSLLDGVEVYF. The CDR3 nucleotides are TGTGCCAGCAGCTTATTAGATGGGGTGGAGGTGTATTTT.

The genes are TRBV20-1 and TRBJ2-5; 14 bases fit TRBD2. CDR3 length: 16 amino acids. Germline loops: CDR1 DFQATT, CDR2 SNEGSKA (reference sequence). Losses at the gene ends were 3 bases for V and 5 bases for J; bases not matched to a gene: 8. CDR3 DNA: TGCAGTGCTAGTGTGACTAGCGGGAGGGCCGGGGAGACCCAGTACTTC. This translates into CSASVTSGRAGETQYF.

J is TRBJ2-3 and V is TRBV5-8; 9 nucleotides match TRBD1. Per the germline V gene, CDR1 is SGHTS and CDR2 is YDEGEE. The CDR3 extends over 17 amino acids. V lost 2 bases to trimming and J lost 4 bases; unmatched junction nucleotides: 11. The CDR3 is CASSFASGTGWADTQYF. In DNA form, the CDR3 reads TGTGCCAGCAGCTTTGCGTCCGGGACAGGGTGGGCAGATACGCAGTATTTT.